The entry below describes one T cell receptor beta chain. The antigen remains unidentified. Germline assignment: CDR1 WNHNN and CDR2 SYGVQD (reference sequence). The CDR3 totals 12 residues. The data were taken from a study of metastatic and nonmetastatic thyroid tumors. Notes on the study in general: Reported TCR beta diversity, measured in blood and tumor, was significantly higher for malignant thyroid tumors than for benign nodules.

TCRdb reprocessed the PCR reads using MiXCR. The table shows around 12,000 clones, with 25% to 35% occurring only once. Until they underwent thyroid surgery, no patient had received any treatment. Sequences were obtained from tumor tissue. This sequence was found in a female donor with papillary thyroid cancer or a benign thyroid nodule (not recorded which). Some clones in this sample may be carry-over from other donors' samples. V is TRBV10-1 and J is TRBJ1-5, with 7 bases aligning to TRBD1. The CDR3 bases are TGCGTCATACCAGGGGGGGGTCAGCCCCAGCATTTT. Amino acids: CVIPGGGQPQHF.